The subject of this entry is one TCR beta chain. These data come from a study of blood T cell repertoires in COVID-19. The wider study: The origin of the acute and convalescent COVID-19 samples was the United States, Italy and Spain. T cells, B-cell-depleted T cells, or PBMCs provided the cDNA or gDNA that served as material.

CDR3 length: 15 amino acids. Deletions cut 1 base from V and 6 bases from J, with 15 bases between. Germline V gene data show CDR1 as SGHTA and CDR2 as FQGTGA. The repertoire was sequenced with immunoSEQ multiplex PCR; TCRdb's copy has only in-frame clones and lacks some. The sample includes about 160,000 clones, about 81% of them seen just once. This receptor was obtained from a human donor in a cohort sampled during active COVID-19. The sample taken for sequencing was peripheral blood. The chain joins TRBV7-3 to TRBJ1-2; tentative D call: TRBD1 (5 bases). CDR3 bases: TGTGCCAGCAGCTTAAGAGGAGGGGAATCGGATGGCTACACCTTC. Translated, it gives CASSLRGGESDGYTF.